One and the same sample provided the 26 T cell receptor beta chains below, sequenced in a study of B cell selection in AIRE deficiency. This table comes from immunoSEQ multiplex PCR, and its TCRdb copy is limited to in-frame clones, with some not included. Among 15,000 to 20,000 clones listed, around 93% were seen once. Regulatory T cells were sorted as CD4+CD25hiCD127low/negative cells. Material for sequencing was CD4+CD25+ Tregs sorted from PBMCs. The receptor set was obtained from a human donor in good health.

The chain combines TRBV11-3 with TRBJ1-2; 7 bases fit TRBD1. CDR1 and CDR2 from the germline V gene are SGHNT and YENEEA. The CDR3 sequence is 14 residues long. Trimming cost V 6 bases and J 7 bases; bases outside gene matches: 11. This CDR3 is CASRPTGTVFGYTF. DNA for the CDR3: TGTGCCAGCAGACCTACAGGGACAGTCTTTGGCTACACCTTC.

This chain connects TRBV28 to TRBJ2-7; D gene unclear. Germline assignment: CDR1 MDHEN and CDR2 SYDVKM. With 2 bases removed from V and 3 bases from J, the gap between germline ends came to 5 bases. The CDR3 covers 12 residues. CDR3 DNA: TGTGCCAGCAGTTTAACTGTCTACGAGCAGTACTTC. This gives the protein CASSLTVYEQYF.

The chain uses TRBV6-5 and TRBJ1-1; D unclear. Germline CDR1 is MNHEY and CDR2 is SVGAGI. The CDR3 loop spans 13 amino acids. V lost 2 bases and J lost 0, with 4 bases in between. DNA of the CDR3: TGTGCCAGCAGTTACGGAATGAACACTGAAGCTTTCTTT. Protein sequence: CASSYGMNTEAFF.

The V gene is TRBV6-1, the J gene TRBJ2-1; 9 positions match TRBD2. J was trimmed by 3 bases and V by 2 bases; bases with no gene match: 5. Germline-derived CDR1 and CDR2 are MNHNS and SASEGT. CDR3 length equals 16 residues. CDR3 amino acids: CASSEPLAGHYNEQFF. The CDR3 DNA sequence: TGTGCCAGCAGTGAACCCCTAGCGGGACACTACAATGAGCAGTTCTTC.

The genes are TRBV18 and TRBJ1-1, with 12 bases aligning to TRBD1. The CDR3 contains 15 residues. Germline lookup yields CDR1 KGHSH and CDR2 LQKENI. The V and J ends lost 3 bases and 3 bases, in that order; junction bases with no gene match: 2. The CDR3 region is CASSPGQGAYTEAFF. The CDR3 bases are TGTGCCAGCTCACCGGGACAGGGGGCGTACACTGAAGCTTTCTTT. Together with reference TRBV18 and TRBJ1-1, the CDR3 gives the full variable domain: NAGVMQNPRHLVRRRGQEARLRCSPMKGHSHVYWYRQLPEEGLKFMVYLQKENIIDESGMPKERFSAEFPKEGPSILRIQQVVRGDSAAYFCASSPGQGAYTEAFFGQGTRLTVV.

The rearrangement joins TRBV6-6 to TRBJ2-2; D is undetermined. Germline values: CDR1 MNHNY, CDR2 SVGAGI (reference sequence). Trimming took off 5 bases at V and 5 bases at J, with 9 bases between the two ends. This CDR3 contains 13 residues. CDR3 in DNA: TGTGCCAGCAGTCGGACCCAGACCGGGGAGCTGTTTTTT. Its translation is CASSRTQTGELFF.

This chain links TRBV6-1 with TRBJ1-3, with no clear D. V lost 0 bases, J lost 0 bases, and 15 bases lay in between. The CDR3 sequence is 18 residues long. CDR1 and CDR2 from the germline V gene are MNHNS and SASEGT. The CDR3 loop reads CASSEAHLGRFSGNTIYF. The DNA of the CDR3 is TGTGCCAGCAGTGAAGCGCACCTAGGACGTTTCTCTGGAAACACCATATATTTT.

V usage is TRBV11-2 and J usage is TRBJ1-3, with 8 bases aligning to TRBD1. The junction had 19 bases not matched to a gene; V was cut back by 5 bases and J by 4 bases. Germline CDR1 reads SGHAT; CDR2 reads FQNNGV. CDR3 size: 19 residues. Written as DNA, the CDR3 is TGTGCCAGCAGCCCCCGCCCCGGACAGGGTGTGTTGAGGGGAAACACCATATATTTT. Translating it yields CASSPRPGQGVLRGNTIYF.

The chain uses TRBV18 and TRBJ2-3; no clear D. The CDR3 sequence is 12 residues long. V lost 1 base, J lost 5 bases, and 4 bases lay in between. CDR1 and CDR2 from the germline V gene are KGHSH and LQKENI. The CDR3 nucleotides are TGTGCCAGCTCACCACGGGTAGATACGCAGTATTTT. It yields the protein CASSPRVDTQYF.

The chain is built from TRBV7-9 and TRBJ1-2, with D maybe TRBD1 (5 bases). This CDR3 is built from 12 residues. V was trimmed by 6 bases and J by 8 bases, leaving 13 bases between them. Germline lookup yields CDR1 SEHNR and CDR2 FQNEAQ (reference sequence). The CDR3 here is CASSSGTRGYTF. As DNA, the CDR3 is TGTGCCAGCAGTTCGGGGACTAGGGGCTACACCTTC.

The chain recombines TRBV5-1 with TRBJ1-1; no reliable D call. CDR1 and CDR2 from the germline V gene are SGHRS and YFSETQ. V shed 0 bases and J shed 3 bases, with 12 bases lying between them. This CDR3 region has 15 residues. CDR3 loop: CASSLDFFLYTEAFF. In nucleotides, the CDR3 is TGCGCCAGCAGCTTGGATTTTTTCCTTTACACTGAAGCTTTCTTT.

The CDR3 here is CASSRRQANTEAFF. CDR3 sequence (DNA): TGTGCCAGCAGCCGAAGACAGGCCAACACTGAAGCTTTCTTT. The chain combines TRBV6-5 with TRBJ1-1; TRBD1 might be the D (6 bases). The CDR3 sequence is 14 residues long. In germline, CDR1 is MNHEY, CDR2 SVGAGI. The V end was cut by 6 bases, the J end by 2 bases, with 13 bases between.

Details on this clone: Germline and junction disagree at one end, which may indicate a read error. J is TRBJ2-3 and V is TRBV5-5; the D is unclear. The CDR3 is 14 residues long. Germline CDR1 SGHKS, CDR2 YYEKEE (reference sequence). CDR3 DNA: TGTGCCACCATCACCGGCCCGTCCACAGATACGCTGTATTTT. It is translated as CATITGPSTDTLYF.

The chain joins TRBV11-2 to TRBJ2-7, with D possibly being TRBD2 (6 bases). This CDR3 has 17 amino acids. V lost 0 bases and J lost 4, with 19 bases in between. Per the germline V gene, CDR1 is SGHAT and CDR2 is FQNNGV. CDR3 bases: TGTGCCAGCAGCTTAGATCCCTTATGGGCGGGGATTTACGAGCAGTACTTC. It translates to CASSLDPLWAGIYEQYF. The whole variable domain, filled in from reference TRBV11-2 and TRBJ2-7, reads EAGVAQSPRYKIIEKRQSVAFWCNPISGHATLYWYQQILGQGPKLLIQFQNNGVVDDSQLPKDRFSAERLKGVDSTLKIQPAKLEDSAVYLCASSLDPLWAGIYEQYFGPGTRLTVT.

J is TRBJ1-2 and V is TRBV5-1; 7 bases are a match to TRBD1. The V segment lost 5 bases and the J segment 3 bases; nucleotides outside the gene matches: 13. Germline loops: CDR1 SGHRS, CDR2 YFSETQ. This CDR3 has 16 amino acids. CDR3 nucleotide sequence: TGCGCCAGCAGACGACAGGGTCAAGACCCATACTATGGCTACACCTTC. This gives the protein CASRRQGQDPYYGYTF.

CDR3 DNA sequence: TGTGCCAGCATCCCTCGGGAGGGGTCCCTAGTGGCCGAGCAGTACTTC. Protein product: CASIPREGSLVAEQYF. The chain employs TRBV6-4 and TRBJ2-7; 8 nucleotides agree with TRBD2. Trimming cost V 7 bases and J 6 bases; bases outside gene matches: 17. The CDR3 contains 16 residues. Germline assignment: CDR1 MRHNA and CDR2 SNTAGT.

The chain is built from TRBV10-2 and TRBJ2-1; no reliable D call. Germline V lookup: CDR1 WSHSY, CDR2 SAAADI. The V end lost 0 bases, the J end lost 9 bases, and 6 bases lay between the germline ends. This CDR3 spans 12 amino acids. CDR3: CASSESISEQFF. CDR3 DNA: TGCGCCAGCAGTGAGTCGATTAGTGAGCAGTTCTTC.

CDR3 in DNA: TGCGCCAGCAGCCAAGAGACAAGCTCCTACAATGAGCAGTTCTTC. Its protein is CASSQETSSYNEQFF. The V call is TRBV4-1, the J call TRBJ2-1; D uncertain. Germline CDR1 and CDR2: MGHRA and YSYEKL. Trimming took off 0 bases at V and 0 bases at J, with 6 bases between the two ends. The CDR3 runs 15 residues.

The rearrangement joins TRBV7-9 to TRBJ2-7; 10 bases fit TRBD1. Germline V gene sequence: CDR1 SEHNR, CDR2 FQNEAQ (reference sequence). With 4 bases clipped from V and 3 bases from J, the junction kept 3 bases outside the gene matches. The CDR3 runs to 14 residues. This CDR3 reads CASSSGQGDYEQYF. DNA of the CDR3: TGTGCCAGCAGCTCAGGACAGGGGGACTACGAGCAGTACTTC.

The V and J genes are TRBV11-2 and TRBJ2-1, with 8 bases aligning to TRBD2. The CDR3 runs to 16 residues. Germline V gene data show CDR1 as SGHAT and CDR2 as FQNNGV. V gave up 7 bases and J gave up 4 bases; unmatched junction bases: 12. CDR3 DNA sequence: TGTGCCAGCACCGCGCTCGGGGGGGAGCGTTACAATGAGCAGTTCTTC. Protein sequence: CASTALGGERYNEQFF.

In nucleotides, the CDR3 is TGTGCCAGCAGCTTAGCGGGAGCCAAAAACATTCAGTACTTC. Translating it yields CASSLAGAKNIQYF. This chain connects TRBV5-4 to TRBJ2-4; tentatively, D is TRBD2 (6 bases). Trimming stripped 2 bases from V and 0 bases from J, with 6 bases between. The length of the CDR3 is 14 residues. Germline CDR1 SGHNT, CDR2 YYREEE (reference sequence).

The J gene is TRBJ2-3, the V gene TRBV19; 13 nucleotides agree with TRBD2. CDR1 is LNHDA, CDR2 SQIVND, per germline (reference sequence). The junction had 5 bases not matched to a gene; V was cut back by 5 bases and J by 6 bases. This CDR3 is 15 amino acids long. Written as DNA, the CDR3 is TGTGCCAGTAGTCCCGGACTAGCGGGAGAGGATACGCAGTATTTT. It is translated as CASSPGLAGEDTQYF.

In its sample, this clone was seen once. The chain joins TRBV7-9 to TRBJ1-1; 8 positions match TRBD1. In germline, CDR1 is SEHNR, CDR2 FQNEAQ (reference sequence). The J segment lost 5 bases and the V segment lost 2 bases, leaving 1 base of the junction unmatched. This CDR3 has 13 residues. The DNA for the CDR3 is TGTGCCAGCAGCTTAAGGACAGGGACTGAAGCTTTCTTT. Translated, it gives CASSLRTGTEAFF.

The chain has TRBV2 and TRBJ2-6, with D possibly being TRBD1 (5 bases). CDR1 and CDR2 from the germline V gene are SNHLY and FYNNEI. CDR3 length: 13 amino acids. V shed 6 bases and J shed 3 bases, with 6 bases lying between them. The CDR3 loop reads CASRGRGANVLTF. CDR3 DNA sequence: TGTGCCAGCAGGGGGCGTGGGGCCAACGTCCTGACTTTC.

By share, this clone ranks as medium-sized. The CDR3 reads CASSLSRTLAGGGTGELFF. CDR3 sequence (DNA): TGTGCCAGCAGCCTATCCCGGACCCTAGCGGGAGGCGGGACCGGGGAGCTGTTTTTT. The chain joins TRBV5-6 to TRBJ2-2, with 11 bases identical to TRBD2. Per germline, CDR1 SGHDT and CDR2 YYEEEE. The CDR3 loop spans 19 amino acids. The J segment lost 5 bases and the V segment lost 4 bases, leaving 16 bases of the junction unmatched.

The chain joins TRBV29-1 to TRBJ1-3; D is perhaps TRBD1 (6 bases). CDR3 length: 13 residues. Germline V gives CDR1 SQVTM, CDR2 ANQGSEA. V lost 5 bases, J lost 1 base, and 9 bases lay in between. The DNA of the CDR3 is TGCAGCGTTTCAACAGGGTCTGGAAACACCATATATTTT. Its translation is CSVSTGSGNTIYF.